The 13 T cell receptor beta chains below come from one sample, sequenced in a study of Ad26.COV2.S vaccination and SARS-CoV-2 variants. TCRdb keeps only in-frame clones here, not all; method: immunoSEQ multiplex PCR. Of more than 300,000 clones listed, around four fifths are singletons. Treatment denoted: 19 received Ad26.COV2.S at low or high dose, single or two shots; roughly five received placebo; per-sample allocation not given. Each sample was drawn 63 days after the first injection (of vaccine or placebo). The sample was peripheral blood, taken in a trial of Ad26.COV2.S vaccine versus placebo. Receptors were obtained from a person between 18 and 65 years old who received the Ad26.COV2.S COVID-19 vaccine or a placebo.

V usage is TRBV2 and J usage is TRBJ2-2; TRBD2 matches at 8 bases. Germline CDR1 is SNHLY and CDR2 is FYNNEI. The CDR3 contains 18 residues. V shed 3 bases and J 3 bases; nucleotides not matched to a gene: 12. The CDR3 region is CASSDPISGGKYTGELFF. The CDR3 nucleotides read TGTGCCAGCAGTGACCCGATAAGCGGGGGTAAATACACCGGGGAGCTGTTTTTT.

This clone was detected once. CDR3 loop: CASSTRQGYNEQFF. CDR3 coding DNA: TGTGCCAGCAGTACCCGACAGGGGTACAATGAGCAGTTCTTC. The V call is TRBV28, the J call TRBJ2-1; 8 bases agree with TRBD1. CDR1 MDHEN and CDR2 SYDVKM come from the germline V gene. The CDR3 runs to 14 residues. V shed 5 bases and J 4 bases; nucleotides not matched to a gene: 4.

The V and J genes are TRBV7-8 and TRBJ2-5; 11 nucleotides match TRBD2. CDR1 is SGHVS and CDR2 is FQNEAQ in the germline V gene. J was trimmed by 1 base and V by 4 bases; bases with no gene match: 5. The CDR3 has 16 amino acids. CDR3 sequence reads: CASSSTGLAVQETQYF. As DNA, the CDR3 is TGTGCCAGCAGCTCGACGGGACTAGCGGTCCAAGAGACCCAGTACTTC.

This clone has a single count. This chain links TRBV5-1 with TRBJ2-5; D unresolved. This CDR3 is 12 amino acids long. The ends were cut back, 2 bases at V and 5 bases at J, with 7 bases in the middle. Per the germline V gene, CDR1 is SGHRS and CDR2 is YFSETQ. The chain's CDR3 is CASSFGMETQYF. CDR3 in DNA: TGCGCCAGCAGCTTTGGCATGGAGACCCAGTACTTC. The whole variable domain, filled in from reference TRBV5-1 and TRBJ2-5, reads KAGVTQTPRYLIKTRGQQVTLSCSPISGHRSVSWYQQTPGQGLQFLFEYFSETQRNKGNFPGRFSGRQFSNSRSEMNVSTLELGDSALYLCASSFGMETQYFGPGTRLLVL.

The chain combines TRBV4-1 with TRBJ1-1; D ambiguous. Trimming left V 4 bases short and J 5 bases short, with 14 bases between. The germline V gene has CDR1 MGHRA and CDR2 YSYEKL. There are 14 residues in the CDR3. The chain's CDR3 is CASSLRQIRTEAFF. CDR3 bases: TGCGCCAGCAGCCTGAGACAAATAAGGACTGAAGCTTTCTTT.

This chain uses TRBV5-1 with TRBJ1-3; TRBD1 might be the D (6 bases). The CDR3 covers 15 residues. Germline lookup yields CDR1 SGHRS and CDR2 YFSETQ. V was shortened by 4 bases and J by 4 bases, with 15 bases between the two germline ends. For the CDR3, the DNA is TGCGCCAGCAGCGTTGTTGGGGGGGCCGGAAACACCATATATTTT. This gives the protein CASSVVGGAGNTIYF.

V usage is TRBV4-1 and J usage is TRBJ2-7; 10 nucleotides match TRBD1. The CDR3 contains 15 residues. The junction had 2 bases not matched to a gene; V was cut back by 1 base and J by 2 bases. CDR1 is MGHRA, CDR2 YSYEKL, per germline. Here the CDR3 reads CASSQGTGGTYEQYF. DNA for the CDR3: TGCGCCAGCAGCCAAGGGACAGGGGGTACCTACGAGCAGTACTTC.

The CDR3 here is CATSRVKVQPQHF. The CDR3 DNA follows: TGTGCCACCAGCAGGGTTAAGGTACAGCCCCAGCATTTT. The chain links TRBV15 to TRBJ1-5, with D hard to call. The CDR3 spans 13 residues. Germline V gene data show CDR1 as LNHNV and CDR2 as YYDKDF (reference sequence). V lost 3 bases, J lost 7 bases, and 10 bases lay in between.

The CDR3 nucleotides are TGTGCCAGCAGCGTTGGGCCTACGATGAACACTGAAGCTTTCTTT. Protein sequence: CASSVGPTMNTEAFF. The V gene is TRBV9, the J gene TRBJ1-1; D is uncertain. The CDR3 covers 15 residues. Between the trimmed V and J ends, which lost 2 bases and 0 bases, there was a span of 11 bases. CDR1 and CDR2 (germline): SGDLS, YYNGEE.

The chain combines TRBV29-1 with TRBJ2-2; possible D gene TRBD1, 6 bases. The germline V and J ends were trimmed by 3 bases and 4 bases, with 9 bases remaining between them. Germline CDR1 is SQVTM and CDR2 is ANQGSEA. This CDR3 contains 13 residues. The CDR3 here is CSVDWGRTGELFF. CDR3 in DNA: TGCAGCGTTGATTGGGGGCGCACCGGGGAGCTGTTTTTT.

This clone has at least ten counts. The chain links TRBV27 to TRBJ2-7; D perhaps matches TRBD1 (6 bases). This CDR3 region has 14 residues. Germline CDR1 is MNHEY and CDR2 is SMNVEV (reference sequence). Between the trimmed V and J ends, which lost 2 bases and 3 bases, there was a span of 11 bases. For the CDR3, the DNA is TGTGCCAGCAGTTTAGAGAGGGGGAACTACGAGCAGTACTTC. It encodes CASSLERGNYEQYF.

This rearrangement joins TRBV7-3 to TRBJ2-7; D remains ambiguous. V lost 0 bases, J lost 7 bases, and 10 bases lay in between. The CDR3 is made up of 13 amino acids. CDR1 is SGHTA and CDR2 is FQGTGA in the germline V gene. CDR3 bases: TGTGCCAGCAGCTTAACGGGCCCTGGGGAGCAGTACTTC. It codes for CASSLTGPGEQYF.

There are a few counts of this clone. The chain employs TRBV9 and TRBJ1-6; D might be TRBD1 (6 bases). Per germline, CDR1 SGDLS and CDR2 YYNGEE. The CDR3 has 15 residues. Trimming took 3 bases from V and 10 from J, leaving 17 bases between them. The CDR3 coding sequence is TGTGCCAGCAGCGAGGGGGGCCGGGTCGGATCACCCCTCCACTTT. Its protein product is CASSEGGRVGSPLHF.